This is a list of T cell receptor beta chains from one sample in a study of cytomegalovirus exposure and HLA in healthy donors. Profiled with immunoSEQ multiplex PCR; TCRdb holds only in-frame clones, not every one. Of about 82,000 clones in the sample, just under 95% were seen once. The sequencing sample was made of PBMCs. The source is a man between 18 and 35 years old in good health and CMV-seronegative. Each CDR3 is given with its conserved first and last residue. D genes are given only for firm matches. Expanded clones are given a class, and other clones once, few, many or no size at all.

j_gene: TRBJ1-2
d_gene: TRBD1
v_gene: TRBV30
abundance: NA
CDR3nt: TGTGCCTGGAGCGCAGGGGGGATAGGTGGCTACACCTTC
CDR3aa: CAWSAGGIGGYTF

j_gene: TRBJ2-3
d_gene: TRBD2
v_gene: TRBV29-1
abundance: once
CDR3nt: TGCAGCGTTGATCCCCTAGCGGGGGTCACAGATACGCAGTATTTT
CDR3aa: CSVDPLAGVTDTQYF

j_gene: TRBJ1-6
d_gene: NA
v_gene: TRBV4-1
abundance: NA
CDR3nt: TGCGCCAGCAGCCAAGCCTGGGACACGACTAATTCACCCCTCCACTTT
CDR3aa: CASSQAWDTTNSPLHF

j_gene: TRBJ1-3
d_gene: NA
v_gene: TRBV5-8
abundance: NA
CDR3nt: TGTGCCAGCAGCCTAATCCTGATCCGCTCTGGAAACACCATATATTTT
CDR3aa: CASSLILIRSGNTIYF

j_gene: TRBJ2-7
d_gene: TRBD2
v_gene: TRBV5-4
abundance: NA
CDR3nt: TGTGCCAGCAGCTTCCCTAGCGGGAGGGCCTCCGAGCAGTACTTC
CDR3aa: CASSFPSGRASEQYF

j_gene: TRBJ1-1
d_gene: NA
v_gene: TRBV5-1
abundance: NA
CDR3nt: TGCGCCAGCTCAAGGAGTCCTCAGAACACTGAAGCTTTCTTT
CDR3aa: CASSRSPQNTEAFF

j_gene: TRBJ2-3
d_gene: NA
v_gene: TRBV6-4
abundance: NA
CDR3nt: TGTGCCAGCAGTGACCGGGACAACACAGATACGCAGTATTTT
CDR3aa: CASSDRDNTDTQYF

j_gene: TRBJ1-1
d_gene: TRBD1
v_gene: TRBV4-1
abundance: few
CDR3nt: TGCGCCAGCAGCCAAGATAGCCCCCTGGCAGGGGGCAGGACTGAAGCTTTCTTT
CDR3aa: CASSQDSPLAGGRTEAFF

j_gene: TRBJ2-1
d_gene: TRBD2
v_gene: TRBV9
abundance: NA
CDR3nt: TGTGCCAGCAGCGTAGGCCATAGCGGGGGCAATGAGCAGTTCTTC
CDR3aa: CASSVGHSGGNEQFF

j_gene: TRBJ2-1
d_gene: NA
v_gene: TRBV5-1
abundance: NA
CDR3nt: TGCGCCAGCAGCTTGGCCATGGCAGGGTTGTTTAATGAGCAGTTCTTC
CDR3aa: CASSLAMAGLFNEQFF

j_gene: TRBJ1-2
d_gene: TRBD1
v_gene: TRBV2
abundance: NA
CDR3nt: TGTGCCAGTCGAACAGGGGGGAAGACGTATGGCTACACCTTC
CDR3aa: CASRTGGKTYGYTF

j_gene: TRBJ2-2
d_gene: NA
v_gene: TRBV15
abundance: NA
CDR3nt: TGTGCCACCAGCACTCAGGGTACCACCGGGGAGCTGTTTTTT
CDR3aa: CATSTQGTTGELFF

j_gene: TRBJ2-7
d_gene: TRBD2
v_gene: TRBV19
abundance: NA
CDR3nt: TGTGCCAGTAGTATTCTAGCGGGAGAGGCCAGTTCGTTCTACGAGCAGTACTTC
CDR3aa: CASSILAGEASSFYEQYF

j_gene: TRBJ1-4
d_gene: NA
v_gene: TRBV18
abundance: NA
CDR3nt: TGTGCCAGCTCACCAAATAGGGGTAATGAAAAACTGTTTTTT
CDR3aa: CASSPNRGNEKLFF

j_gene: TRBJ2-7
d_gene: TRBD2
v_gene: TRBV18
abundance: NA
CDR3nt: TGTGCCAGACAGCCCGGGAGGAACGAGCAGTACTTC
CDR3aa: CARQPGRNEQYF

j_gene: TRBJ2-1
d_gene: TRBD2
v_gene: TRBV18
abundance: NA
CDR3nt: TGTGCCAGCTCACCAGGGACTAGCGGGGTGAATGAGCAGTTCTTC
CDR3aa: CASSPGTSGVNEQFF

j_gene: TRBJ2-7
d_gene: TRBD1
v_gene: TRBV6-1
abundance: NA
CDR3nt: TGTGCCAGCGTCGCCGGGACAGGGGTCTACGAGCAGTACTTC
CDR3aa: CASVAGTGVYEQYF

j_gene: TRBJ2-1
d_gene: NA
v_gene: TRBV29-1
abundance: NA
CDR3nt: TGCAGCGGGGGGGTGACTGGTGAGCAGTTCTTC
CDR3aa: CSGGVTGEQFF

j_gene: TRBJ2-5
d_gene: TRBD1
v_gene: TRBV5-6
abundance: NA
CDR3nt: TGTGCCAGCAGCTTGGGGACAGGGGGCATGGAGACCCAGTACTTC
CDR3aa: CASSLGTGGMETQYF

j_gene: TRBJ2-3
d_gene: TRBD2
v_gene: TRBV9
abundance: NA
CDR3nt: TGTGCCAGCAGCGGGGGGGGAACAGATACGCAGTATTTT
CDR3aa: CASSGGGTDTQYF

j_gene: TRBJ1-2
d_gene: NA
v_gene: TRBV11-2
abundance: once
CDR3nt: TGTGCCAGCAGCCCACAAATTGACTATGGCTACACCTTC
CDR3aa: CASSPQIDYGYTF

j_gene: TRBJ1-2
d_gene: NA
v_gene: TRBV2
abundance: few
CDR3nt: TGTGCCAGCAGATTGGGCGGCTACACCTTC
CDR3aa: CASRLGGYTF

j_gene: TRBJ2-1
d_gene: TRBD1
v_gene: TRBV9
abundance: NA
CDR3nt: TGTGCCAGCAGCCCCCGGGACAGGACGTACAATGAGCAGTTCTTC
CDR3aa: CASSPRDRTYNEQFF

j_gene: TRBJ2-5
d_gene: NA
v_gene: TRBV18
abundance: once
CDR3nt: TGTGCCAGCTCAACGGGAGAAGGAGAGACCCAGTACTTC
CDR3aa: CASSTGEGETQYF

j_gene: TRBJ2-7
d_gene: NA
v_gene: TRBV5-6
abundance: once
CDR3nt: TGTGCCAGCAGCCAGGATTCTCCCTACGAGCAGTACTTC
CDR3aa: CASSQDSPYEQYF

j_gene: TRBJ2-7
d_gene: TRBD1
v_gene: TRBV4-1
abundance: few
CDR3nt: TGCGCCAGCAGCCACCAACTAGGGGGCATGTACGAGCAGTACTTC
CDR3aa: CASSHQLGGMYEQYF

j_gene: TRBJ1-1
d_gene: TRBD1
v_gene: TRBV4-2
abundance: NA
CDR3nt: TGTGCCAGCAGCCGACCACAGGGGATTTCCGAAGCTTTCTTT
CDR3aa: CASSRPQGISEAFF

j_gene: TRBJ1-1
d_gene: NA
v_gene: TRBV6-5
abundance: NA
CDR3nt: TGTGCCAGCAGTTACTCTTCCCGAGCGGACACTGAAGCTTTCTTT
CDR3aa: CASSYSSRADTEAFF

j_gene: TRBJ1-4
d_gene: TRBD1
v_gene: TRBV7-9
abundance: NA
CDR3nt: TGTGCCAGCAGCGCCGGGGACAGGGGACATGAAAAACTGTTTTTT
CDR3aa: CASSAGDRGHEKLFF

j_gene: TRBJ1-3
d_gene: TRBD1
v_gene: TRBV7-2
abundance: NA
CDR3nt: TGTGCCAGCAGCTTGGCGGGACAGGGCGGAAACACCATATATTTT
CDR3aa: CASSLAGQGGNTIYF

j_gene: TRBJ1-5
d_gene: NA
v_gene: TRBV27
abundance: NA
CDR3nt: TGTGCCAGCAGTTTTTCCCACCGGGGGGGGGATCAGCCCCAGCATTTT
CDR3aa: CASSFSHRGGDQPQHF

j_gene: TRBJ1-2
d_gene: NA
v_gene: TRBV2
abundance: NA
CDR3nt: TGTGCCAGCAGTGTCCTCATAGGGGGTTTGTATGGCTACACCTTT
CDR3aa: CASSVLIGGLYGYTF

j_gene: TRBJ1-4
d_gene: NA
v_gene: TRBV6-5
abundance: NA
CDR3nt: TGTGCCAGCAGTTATTTCCCAGGCAGCGAAAAACTGTTTTTT
CDR3aa: CASSYFPGSEKLFF

j_gene: TRBJ2-7
d_gene: NA
v_gene: TRBV6-1
abundance: NA
CDR3nt: TGTGCCAGCAGTGCATGGACTGCCACCTACGAGCAGTACTTC
CDR3aa: CASSAWTATYEQYF

j_gene: TRBJ2-7
d_gene: TRBD2
v_gene: TRBV7-3
abundance: NA
CDR3nt: TGTGCCAGCAGTCTAGCGGGAGCCCGGAGCGAGCAGTACTTC
CDR3aa: CASSLAGARSEQYF

j_gene: TRBJ1-3
d_gene: NA
v_gene: TRBV5-4
abundance: NA
CDR3nt: TGTGCCAGCAGCATTGACCCTCTGGGGCGTGGAAACACCATATATTTT
CDR3aa: CASSIDPLGRGNTIYF

j_gene: TRBJ2-5
d_gene: NA
v_gene: TRBV18
abundance: NA
CDR3nt: TGTGCCAGCTCACCGGGGAGTAAAGAGACCCAGTACTTC
CDR3aa: CASSPGSKETQYF

j_gene: TRBJ2-7
d_gene: TRBD2
v_gene: TRBV4-2
abundance: once
CDR3nt: TGTGCCAGCAGCCAAGCGGGAGCGGGAGAGCAGTACTTC
CDR3aa: CASSQAGAGEQYF

j_gene: TRBJ1-1
d_gene: TRBD1
v_gene: TRBV4-1
abundance: NA
CDR3nt: TGCGCCAGCAGCCAAGTTTCGCCGGGACAGGAGGGCGCTGAAGCTTTCTTT
CDR3aa: CASSQVSPGQEGAEAFF

j_gene: TRBJ1-5
d_gene: NA
v_gene: TRBV2
abundance: NA
CDR3nt: TGTGCCAGCAGTGACCACAGAAATCAGCCCCAGCATTTT
CDR3aa: CASSDHRNQPQHF

j_gene: TRBJ2-2
d_gene: NA
v_gene: TRBV4-3
abundance: NA
CDR3nt: TGCGCCAGCAGCCAAGGACTGTTGAACACCGGGGAGCTGTTTTTT
CDR3aa: CASSQGLLNTGELFF

j_gene: TRBJ2-7
d_gene: NA
v_gene: TRBV30
abundance: NA
CDR3nt: TGTGCCTGGACTACCGGGGGGCAGAGGGAGCAGTACTTC
CDR3aa: CAWTTGGQREQYF

j_gene: TRBJ2-7
d_gene: TRBD1
v_gene: TRBV4-1
abundance: NA
CDR3nt: TGCGCCAGCAGCCAAGAACAGGGGGTTTTTTTCTACGAGCAGTACTTC
CDR3aa: CASSQEQGVFFYEQYF

j_gene: TRBJ2-7
d_gene: NA
v_gene: TRBV13
abundance: NA
CDR3nt: TGTGCCAGCAGCTCCAGCGACTACGAGCAGTACTTC
CDR3aa: CASSSSDYEQYF

j_gene: TRBJ1-1
d_gene: TRBD1
v_gene: TRBV5-1
abundance: NA
CDR3nt: TGCGCCAGCAGACCGCACAGGGGAAGGGACACTGAAGCTTTCTTT
CDR3aa: CASRPHRGRDTEAFF